The 17 T cell receptor beta chains below come from one sample, sequenced in a study of regulatory T cells. For these receptors, no antigen is known. Study-wide results and limits: CD3G-deficient patients' regulatory T cells showed reduced Shannon diversity versus autologous conventional CD4+ and control regulatory cells.

Primers: 52 TRBV forward and 13 TRBJ reverse. Clones were read by immunoSEQ multiplex PCR, and TCRdb kept only the in-frame ones, dropping some. The sample lists under 4,000 clones; around 94% were seen once. The sequenced material came from CD4+ Tregs sorted from blood. These receptor sequences come from a person aged 18 to 30 with CD3G deficiency.

J is TRBJ2-1 and V is TRBV11-2; tentative D call: TRBD2 (6 bases). The CDR3 has 15 residues. Germline CDR1 is SGHAT and CDR2 is FQNNGV. Between the trimmed V and J ends, which lost 5 bases and 0 bases, there was a span of 11 bases. The CDR3 DNA follows: TGTGCCAGCAGCCCCGGAGGGAGCTCCTACAATGAGCAGTTCTTC. Translation gives CASSPGGSSYNEQFF.

This clone was recorded only once. This chain uses TRBV28 with TRBJ2-4, with D perhaps TRBD1 or TRBD2 (5 bases each). The CDR3 contains 13 residues. V gave up 8 bases and J gave up 0 bases, with 8 bases separating them. Germline assignment: CDR1 MDHEN and CDR2 SYDVKM. This CDR3 reads CASWDVAKNIQYF. The CDR3 DNA reads as TGTGCCAGCTGGGACGTAGCCAAAAACATTCAGTACTTC. The entire variable domain, with the rest obtained from reference TRBV28 and TRBJ2-4, is as follows: DVKVTQSSRYLVKRTGEKVFLECVQDMDHENMFWYRQDPGLGLRLIYFSYDVKMKEKGDIPEGYSVSREKKERFSLILESASTNQTSMYLCASWDVAKNIQYFGAGTRLSVL.

The chain couples TRBV7-8 to TRBJ2-1; 11 nucleotides align to TRBD2. Trimming cost V 3 bases and J 12 bases; bases outside gene matches: 7. Germline V lookup: CDR1 SGHVS, CDR2 FQNEAQ. This CDR3 has 14 residues. The CDR3 DNA is TGTGCCAGCAGCTTTAATAGCGGGAGGGCCGGGCAGTTCTTC. It is translated as CASSFNSGRAGQFF.

This chain uses TRBV4-1 with TRBJ1-5, with D unresolved. The germline V and J ends were trimmed by 4 bases and 0 bases, with 16 bases remaining between them. The germline V gene encodes CDR1 MGHRA and CDR2 YSYEKL. The CDR3 covers 17 residues. The CDR3, as DNA: TGCGCCAGCAGCCCCGGGGTTGCCAGTTATAGCAATCAGCCCCAGCATTTT. This codes for CASSPGVASYSNQPQHF.

CDR3 nucleotides: TGTGCCAGCAGCTCGCGGCCAAGGAGGATGGACACTGAAGCTTTCTTT. The encoded protein is CASSSRPRRMDTEAFF. The rearrangement joins TRBV7-9 to TRBJ1-1; the D is unclear. The CDR3 has 16 amino acids. Germline V gene lookup returns CDR1 SEHNR and CDR2 FQNEAQ (reference sequence). V lost 4 bases and J 3 bases, leaving 18 bases between the germline ends.

The rearrangement joins TRBV19 to TRBJ1-4; 7 bases are a match to TRBD1. The germline V gene encodes CDR1 LNHDA and CDR2 SQIVND (reference sequence). This CDR3 has 11 residues. The J segment lost 11 bases and the V segment lost 9 bases, leaving 6 bases of the junction unmatched. The CDR3 DNA follows: TGTGCCAGCAACAGGGGACGGAAACTGTTTTTT. Translating gives CASNRGRKLFF.

This chain links TRBV7-9 with TRBJ2-5; D unclear. The CDR3 spans 11 residues. Trimming removed 4 bases from V and 12 bases from J, with 12 bases in between. CDR1 is SEHNR, CDR2 FQNEAQ, per germline (reference sequence). CDR3: CASSSPGLKYF. The CDR3, as DNA: TGTGCCAGCAGCTCTCCGGGTTTGAAGTACTTC.

This clone was counted a single time. V gene TRBV5-1 combines with J gene TRBJ2-3, with TRBD2 matching 8 bases. The CDR3 covers 15 residues. V shed 0 bases, J shed 2 bases, and the junction held 2 bases outside the gene matches. Looked up from germline, CDR1 is SGHRS and CDR2 is YFSETQ. The CDR3 sequence is CASSLGLAITDTQYF. As DNA, the CDR3 is TGCGCCAGCAGCTTGGGACTAGCGATCACAGATACGCAGTATTTT.

The chain couples TRBV5-1 to TRBJ1-2; 7 nucleotides match TRBD1. In germline, CDR1 is SGHRS, CDR2 YFSETQ. With V trimmed by 1 base and J by 4 bases, 4 bases remained unmatched. This CDR3 comprises 14 residues. The CDR3 bases are TGCGCCAGCAGCTTGCAGGGGGTCGGCTATGGCTACACCTTC. This sequence encodes CASSLQGVGYGYTF.

The genes are TRBV10-2 and TRBJ1-1, with D hard to call. Germline V gene lookup returns CDR1 WSHSY and CDR2 SAAADI. The CDR3 contains 13 residues. Trimming took off 8 bases at V and 2 bases at J, with 12 bases between the two ends. The CDR3 DNA reads TGCGCCAGCTCTCCGGGATTCAACACTGAAGCTTTCTTT. Translated: CASSPGFNTEAFF.

The chain uses TRBV5-1 and TRBJ2-1; D unclear. V shed 0 bases and J shed 5 bases, with 3 bases lying between them. This CDR3 comprises 12 residues. In germline, CDR1 is SGHRS, CDR2 YFSETQ. The CDR3 region has the DNA TGCGCCAGCAGCTTGGATGACAATGAGCAGTTCTTC. It encodes CASSLDDNEQFF.

V gene TRBV6-6 combines with J gene TRBJ1-5, with a possible D match to TRBD1 (5 bases). The CDR3 runs to 15 residues. The V end lost 2 bases, the J end lost 3 bases, and 11 bases lay between the germline ends. Germline assignment: CDR1 MNHNY and CDR2 SVGAGI (reference sequence). The CDR3 DNA is TGTGCCAGCAGTTACGGGTCTGGGGCCAATCAGCCCCAGCATTTT. This translates into CASSYGSGANQPQHF.

This chain joins TRBV18 and TRBJ2-3; D is uncertain. This CDR3 region has 13 residues. V lost 4 bases, J lost 5 bases, and 10 bases lay in between. Germline assignment: CDR1 KGHSH and CDR2 LQKENI. CDR3 loop: CASSLSARDTQYF. The CDR3 DNA follows: TGTGCCAGCTCACTTTCCGCGCGAGATACGCAGTATTTT. The full variable domain, in which reference TRBV18 and TRBJ2-3 provide the parts outside the CDR3, is NAGVMQNPRHLVRRRGQEARLRCSPMKGHSHVYWYRQLPEEGLKFMVYLQKENIIDESGMPKERFSAEFPKEGPSILRIQQVVRGDSAAYFCASSLSARDTQYFGPGTRLTVL.

The chain has TRBV14 and TRBJ1-3; no clear D. There are 14 residues in the CDR3. The germline gives CDR1 SGHDN, CDR2 FVKESK. Trimming cost V 1 base and J 0 bases, with 4 bases left between them. The CDR3 protein is CASSQGTSGNTIYF. The CDR3 nucleotides read TGTGCCAGCAGCCAAGGGACCTCTGGAAACACCATATATTTT. The full variable domain, its missing parts supplied by reference TRBV14 and TRBJ1-3, is EAGVTQFPSHSVIEKGQTVTLRCDPISGHDNLYWYRRVMGKEIKFLLHFVKESKQDESGMPNNRFLAERTGGTYSTLKVQPAELEDSGVYFCASSQGTSGNTIYFGEGSWLTVV.

The rearrangement uses TRBV7-9 and TRBJ1-4; D remains unclear. CDR3 size: 15 residues. The V and J ends lost 1 base and 0 bases respectively, with 6 bases between them. Germline CDR1 is SEHNR and CDR2 is FQNEAQ (reference sequence). The CDR3 sequence: CASSLGQSTNEKLFF. The CDR3 DNA reads TGTGCCAGCAGCTTAGGGCAGTCAACTAATGAAAAACTGTTTTTT.

The chain uses TRBV28 and TRBJ2-1; 8 bases map to TRBD2. Trimming took 4 bases from V and 13 from J; bases not matched to a gene: 9. This CDR3 spans 13 amino acids. Germline CDR1 reads MDHEN; CDR2 reads SYDVKM. CDR3 bases: TGTGCCAGCAGTTCGGGACTAGTTAGGGTTCAGTTCTTC. Protein product: CASSSGLVRVQFF. The complete variable domain, with remaining parts taken from reference TRBV28 and TRBJ2-1, reads DVKVTQSSRYLVKRTGEKVFLECVQDMDHENMFWYRQDPGLGLRLIYFSYDVKMKEKGDIPEGYSVSREKKERFSLILESASTNQTSMYLCASSSGLVRVQFFGPGTRLTVL.

This clone appeared once. The chain links TRBV20-1 to TRBJ1-1, with D maybe TRBD1 (5 bases). V gave up 2 bases and J gave up 11 bases, with 12 bases separating them. This CDR3 has 11 amino acids. The V gene's germline CDR1 is DFQATT and CDR2 SNEGSKA (reference sequence). CDR3 coding DNA: TGCAGTGCTAGACGGGGGAAGGGGGCTTTCTTT. This translates into CSARRGKGAFF.